Sequencing of this T cell receptor beta chain was carried out in a study of blood T cells in healthy people across ages. V lost 6 bases and J 10 bases, leaving 4 bases between the germline ends. Per germline, CDR1 GTSNPN and CDR2 SVGIG (reference sequence). The CDR3 extends over 9 amino acids. Primed by a sample-barcoded 5' primer and a J-beta primer mix, a second PCR proceeded for roughly 7 to 12 cycles. TCRdb processed the 5' RACE reads anew with MiXCR; each CDR3 protein has one entry. The profile shows 540,000 or so distinct CDR3 sequences, 25% to 30% of them singletons. The table lists this clonotype with a few counts.

Source material: blood. The sequence derives from a woman in her 70s in good health. V and J are TRBV30 and TRBJ1-6; no definite D call. CDR3 amino acids: CACQSPLHF. CDR3 DNA sequence: TGTGCCTGCCAATCACCCCTCCACTTT.